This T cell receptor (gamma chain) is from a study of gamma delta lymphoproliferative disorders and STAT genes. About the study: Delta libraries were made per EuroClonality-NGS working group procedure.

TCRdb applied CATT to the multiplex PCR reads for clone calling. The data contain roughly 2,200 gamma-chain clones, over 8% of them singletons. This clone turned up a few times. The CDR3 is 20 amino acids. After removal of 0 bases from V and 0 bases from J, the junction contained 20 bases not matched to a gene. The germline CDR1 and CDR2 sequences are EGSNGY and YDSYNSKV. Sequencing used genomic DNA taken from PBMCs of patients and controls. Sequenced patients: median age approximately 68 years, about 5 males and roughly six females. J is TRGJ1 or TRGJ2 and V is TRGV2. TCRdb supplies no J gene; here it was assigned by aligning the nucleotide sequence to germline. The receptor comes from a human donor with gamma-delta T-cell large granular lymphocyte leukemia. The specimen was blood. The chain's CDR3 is CATWDGQHRPTTLNYYKKLF. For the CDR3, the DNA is TGTGCCACCTGGGACGGGCAGCACCGACCGACGACATTGAATTATTATAAGAAACTCTTT.